Presented here are 9 T cell receptor beta chains from one specimen sequenced in a study of post-analysis software for immune sequencing data. Overall study findings and caveats: When patients were compared with controls, a handful of TRBV segments were more frequent, TRBV5-6, TRBV5-1 and TRBV20-1 among them.

Built from TCR beta cDNA, the libraries had unique molecular identifiers in them. TCRdb re-called the PCR reads with MiXCR, one entry per CDR3 protein. The data show hundreds of thousands of distinct CDR3 sequences, with 25% to 30% seen just once and under 0.7% held by the top ten. No antigen is known for these receptors. Sequences were obtained from blood. The source of these receptors is a girl aged 10 to 17 with multiple sclerosis.

This clonotype was observed a few times. The rearrangement uses TRBV6-1 and TRBJ2-5; D might be TRBD2 (5 bases). V was shortened by 5 bases and J by 7 bases, with 20 bases between the two germline ends. The CDR3 is 15 residues long. Germline-derived CDR1 and CDR2 are MNHNS and SASEGT. DNA for the CDR3: TGTGCCAGCAGTAACCCCCGGGGAGTGTTGGGGACCCAGTACTTC. Protein: CASSNPRGVLGTQYF.

The chain is built from TRBV7-2 and TRBJ2-1; 10 bases map to TRBD1. Germline loops: CDR1 SGHTA, CDR2 FQGNSA. V shed 5 bases and J 7 bases; nucleotides not matched to a gene: 8. The CDR3 is 15 amino acids. The CDR3 here is CASSTGQGVLNEQFF. CDR3 coding DNA: TGTGCCAGCAGCACTGGACAGGGGGTTTTAAATGAGCAGTTCTTC.

This clonotype was seen more than once but under ten times. The V call is TRBV27, the J call TRBJ2-6; D is perhaps TRBD1 (6 bases). V dropped 5 bases and J dropped 0 bases, with 8 bases sitting between them. The CDR3 is 15 residues long. Germline CDR1 reads MNHEY; CDR2 reads SMNVEV (reference sequence). Here the CDR3 DNA reads TGTGCCAGCAGTGGGACAAGCTCTGGGGCCAACGTCCTGACTTTC. This translates into CASSGTSSGANVLTF.

The V and J genes are TRBV4-1 and TRBJ2-5; D tentatively reads TRBD1 or TRBD2 (7 bases each). This CDR3 comprises 15 residues. Trimming took 4 bases from V and 2 from J, leaving 14 bases between them. Per the germline V gene, CDR1 is MGHRA and CDR2 is YSYEKL. The CDR3 is CASSREGQQQETQYF. CDR3 sequence (DNA): TGCGCCAGCAGCCGGGAGGGACAGCAGCAAGAGACCCAGTACTTC.

This clonotype was detected many times. The chain has TRBV29-1 and TRBJ2-5; 7 nucleotides agree with TRBD1. The J segment lost 4 bases and the V segment lost 3 bases, leaving 8 bases of the junction unmatched. Germline V gene sequence: CDR1 SQVTM, CDR2 ANQGSEA. The CDR3 is 14 amino acids. CDR3 DNA sequence: TGCAGCGTTGACTTGACAGGGCTTGGAGAGACCCAGTACTTC. It specifies CSVDLTGLGETQYF.

There are a few counts of this clonotype. Here the CDR3 reads CATSRRDLMGADTQYF. Here the CDR3 DNA reads TGTGCCACCAGCAGACGGGACCTAATGGGGGCAGATACGCAGTATTTT. The chain recombines TRBV15 with TRBJ2-3, with D possibly called TRBD1 or TRBD2 (5 bases each). The germline V gene encodes CDR1 LNHNV and CDR2 YYDKDF (reference sequence). Trimming took 2 bases from V and 4 from J, leaving 16 bases between them. The CDR3 is 16 residues long. Drawing the rest from reference TRBV15 and TRBJ2-3, the complete variable domain is DAMVIQNPRYQVTQFGKPVTLSCSQTLNHNVMYWYQQKSSQAPKLLFHYYDKDFNNEADTPDNFQSRRPNTSFCFLDIRSPGLGDTAMYLCATSRRDLMGADTQYFGPGTRLTVL.

V gene TRBV11-2 combines with J gene TRBJ2-7; D remains ambiguous. The V end was cut by 4 bases, the J end by 1 base, with 11 bases between. The CDR3 is made up of 14 amino acids. Germline CDR1 and CDR2: SGHAT and FQNNGV. CDR3 nucleotides: TGTGCCAGCAGCTGGACGACTCATTCCTACGAGCAGTACTTC. Translated: CASSWTTHSYEQYF.

This chain joins TRBV4-3 and TRBJ1-4; TRBD1 agrees at 7 bases. V lost 1 base and J lost 8; bases outside the gene matches: 16. Germline values: CDR1 LGHNA, CDR2 YSLEER. The CDR3 is made up of 18 amino acids. In DNA form, the CDR3 reads TGCGCCAGCAGCCAAGGTCGGGCAGGGGGAACCCGGGGGGAAAAACTGTTTTTT. Its protein is CASSQGRAGGTRGEKLFF.

The rearrangement links TRBV5-1 to TRBJ2-3; possible D gene TRBD1, 5 bases. Germline V gene data show CDR1 as SGHRS and CDR2 as YFSETQ. CDR3 length equals 14 residues. V was clipped by 3 bases and J by 3 bases, with 11 bases between them. CDR3 nucleotide sequence: TGCGCCAGCAGCTGCCCAGGGCATACAGATACGCAGTATTTT. This encodes CASSCPGHTDTQYF.